One sample yielded the 14 T cell receptor beta chains listed below, sequenced in a study of OX40 agonist ivuxolimab in advanced cancers. Libraries were prepared by immunoSEQ multiplex PCR; TCRdb keeps only in-frame clonotypes and omits some of them. This table has some 81,000 clones, approximately 85% appearing once. The sequenced sample was CD4+ or CD8+ T cells sorted from blood, obtained in a trial of the OX40 agonist ivuxolimab. These receptors all come from an adult with an advanced solid tumor such as melanoma, head and neck, liver or kidney cancer.

V gene TRBV7-9 combines with J gene TRBJ1-2; 8 nucleotides align to TRBD1. Trimming removed 3 bases from V and 8 bases from J; junction bases left unmatched: 8. Looked up from germline, CDR1 is SEHNR and CDR2 is FQNEAQ (reference sequence). The CDR3 spans 14 residues. The CDR3 is CASSFGTGLGGYTF. In DNA form, the CDR3 reads TGTGCCAGCAGCTTCGGGACAGGTCTTGGAGGCTACACCTTC.

The V and J genes are TRBV29-1 and TRBJ2-3; D remains ambiguous. CDR1 SQVTM and CDR2 ANQGSEA come from the germline V gene. Trimming shortened V by 3 bases and J by 4 bases, and 8 bases separated the two germline ends. The CDR3 is made up of 12 amino acids. In DNA, the CDR3 is TGCAGCGTTGATCAGGTGGCAGATACGCAGTATTTT. This sequence encodes CSVDQVADTQYF.

The V gene is TRBV30, the J gene TRBJ1-4; tentative D call: TRBD1 (5 bases). The V end lost 8 bases, the J end lost 12 bases, and 13 bases lay between the germline ends. CDR1 GTSNPN and CDR2 SVGIG come from the germline V gene (reference sequence). The CDR3 has 10 residues. CDR3 bases: TGTGCCGGGGGACGCAGAGAACTGTTTTTT. As protein: CAGGRRELFF.

The V gene is TRBV6-5, the J gene TRBJ1-3; D uncertain. V shed 7 bases and J shed 2 bases, with 15 bases lying between them. CDR3 length: 15 residues. Germline CDR1 is MNHEY and CDR2 is SVGAGI. CDR3 sequence (DNA): TGTGCCAGCACCCTTAGCCCGGCCGCTGGAAACACCATATATTTT. Its protein product is CASTLSPAAGNTIYF.

This chain connects TRBV9 to TRBJ1-4; 8 bases are a match to TRBD1. The CDR3 runs 15 residues. Trimming cost V 3 bases and J 8 bases; bases outside gene matches: 9. In germline, CDR1 is SGDLS, CDR2 YYNGEE. The CDR3 loop reads CASSARTGRGEKLFF. The CDR3 region has the DNA TGTGCCAGCAGCGCCCGGACAGGGCGTGGAGAAAAACTGTTTTTT. Together with reference TRBV9 and TRBJ1-4, the CDR3 gives the full variable domain: DSGVTQTPKHLITATGQRVTLRCSPRSGDLSVYWYQQSLDQGLQFLIQYYNGEERAKGNILERFSAQQFPDLHSELNLSSLELGDSALYFCASSARTGRGEKLFFGSGTQLSVL.

The V and J genes are TRBV7-8 and TRBJ1-2; D call uncertain. Germline V gene lookup returns CDR1 SGHVS and CDR2 FQNEAQ. This CDR3 comprises 13 residues. V was clipped by 2 bases and J by 6 bases, with 10 bases between them. The DNA of the CDR3 is TGTGCCAGCAGCTTACTCCCAGGCAATGGCTACACCTTC. Protein sequence: CASSLLPGNGYTF.

The chain carries TRBV7-2 and TRBJ1-2; perhaps TRBD1 as D (6 bases). V was pared by 2 bases and J by 3 bases, with 10 bases between. Per the germline V gene, CDR1 is SGHTA and CDR2 is FQGNSA. This CDR3 region has 14 residues. The CDR3 DNA sequence: TGTGCCAGCAGCTTAATGCGGACAGACTATGGCTACACCTTC. Encoded protein: CASSLMRTDYGYTF. The whole variable domain, remainder taken from reference TRBV7-2 and TRBJ1-2, is GAGVSQSPSNKVTEKGKDVELRCDPISGHTALYWYRQSLGQGLEFLIYFQGNSAPDKSGLPSDRFSAERTGGSVSTLTIQRTQQEDSAVYLCASSLMRTDYGYTFGSGTRLTVV.

The chain has TRBV10-3 and TRBJ2-7; D gene uncertain. Germline assignment: CDR1 ENHRY and CDR2 SYGVKD. The CDR3 consists of 15 residues. V dropped 2 bases and J dropped 1 base, with 12 bases sitting between them. The CDR3 DNA is TGTGCCATCAGTGAGCAGCAGGCGGTATCCTACGAGCAGTACTTC. This gives the protein CAISEQQAVSYEQYF.

This chain links TRBV15 with TRBJ1-1; D is unresolved. The length of the CDR3 is 12 residues. V was clipped by 2 bases and J by 7 bases, with 8 bases between them. From germline, CDR1 is LNHNV and CDR2 YYDKDF (reference sequence). Written as DNA, the CDR3 is TGTGCCACCAGCAGACCCCGGGGTGAAGCTTTCTTT. Amino acids: CATSRPRGEAFF.

Note on this clone: The junction differs from germline at one of its ends, possibly a read error. The rearrangement joins TRBV7-7 to TRBJ2-3, with D possibly being TRBD2 (6 bases). The CDR3 is 16 residues long. CDR1 SSHAT and CDR2 FNYEAQ come from the germline V gene (reference sequence). The CDR3 sequence: CASSLGAQGGADTQYF. CDR3 nucleotides: TGTGCTAGCAGCTTAGGGGCCCAAGGAGGGGCAGATACGCAGTATTTT.

The rearrangement links TRBV6-6 to TRBJ2-3; no definite D call. The CDR3 contains 12 residues. Germline V gene lookup returns CDR1 MNHNY and CDR2 SVGAGI (reference sequence). Trimming stripped 6 bases from V and 5 bases from J, with 9 bases between. CDR3 amino acids: CASRPTGDTQYF. In nucleotides, the CDR3 is TGTGCCAGCAGGCCGACTGGAGATACGCAGTATTTT.

This chain links TRBV5-4 with TRBJ2-5, with D perhaps matching TRBD1 or TRBD2 (5 bases each). The CDR3 contains 16 residues. V was cut by 0 bases and J by 1 base, with 13 bases left in between. Germline values: CDR1 SGHNT, CDR2 YYREEE (reference sequence). The CDR3: CASSLAGPGFQETQYF. The CDR3 nucleotides are TGTGCCAGCAGCTTGGCGGGGCCGGGGTTCCAAGAGACCCAGTACTTC.

This chain uses TRBV5-6 with TRBJ1-5, with D hard to call. The length of the CDR3 is 15 residues. The V gene's germline CDR1 is SGHDT and CDR2 YYEEEE. Trimming stripped 3 bases from V and 0 bases from J, with 10 bases between. In nucleotides, the CDR3 is TGTGCCAGCAGCTACAGTGCTTTTAGCAATCAGCCCCAGCATTTT. This translates into CASSYSAFSNQPQHF.

The chain combines TRBV6-1 with TRBJ1-2; D is possibly TRBD1 (5 bases). Germline V CDR1 and CDR2: MNHNS, SASEGT. The CDR3 spans 14 residues. V lost 3 bases, J lost 4 bases, and 12 bases lay in between. The CDR3 reads CASSDVGRIYGYTF. CDR3 nucleotide sequence: TGTGCCAGCAGTGACGTGGGACGGATCTATGGCTACACCTTC.